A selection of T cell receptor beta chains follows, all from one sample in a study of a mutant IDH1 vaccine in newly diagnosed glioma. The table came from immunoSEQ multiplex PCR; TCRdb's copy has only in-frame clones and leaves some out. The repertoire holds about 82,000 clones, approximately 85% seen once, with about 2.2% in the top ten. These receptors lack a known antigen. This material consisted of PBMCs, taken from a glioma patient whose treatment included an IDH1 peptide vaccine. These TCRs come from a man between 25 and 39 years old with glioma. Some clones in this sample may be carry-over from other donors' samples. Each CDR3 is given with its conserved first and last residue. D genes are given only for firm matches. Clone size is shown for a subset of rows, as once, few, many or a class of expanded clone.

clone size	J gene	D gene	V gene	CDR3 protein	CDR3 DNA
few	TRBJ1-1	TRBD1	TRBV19	CASQRRGGGTEAFF	TGTGCCTCCCAACGCAGGGGGGGAGGGACTGAAGCTTTCTTT
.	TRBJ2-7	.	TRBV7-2	CASSLYPYEQYF	TGTGCCAGCAGCCTTTACCCCTACGAGCAGTACTTC
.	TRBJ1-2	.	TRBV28	CASSFPGRGGTNYGYTF	TGTGCCAGCAGTTTTCCGGGCAGGGGAGGCACTAACTATGGCTACACCTTC
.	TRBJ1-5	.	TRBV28	CASSYPGIRPQHF	TGTGCCAGCAGTTACCCGGGGATTCGGCCCCAGCATTTT
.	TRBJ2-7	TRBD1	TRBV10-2	CASSDQGQATYEQYF	TGCGCCAGCAGTGATCAGGGACAGGCCACCTACGAGCAGTACTTC
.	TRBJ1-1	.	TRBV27	CASSLSGWAEAFF	TGTGCCAGCAGTTTATCGGGGTGGGCTGAAGCTTTCTTT
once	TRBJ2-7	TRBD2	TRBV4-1	CASSQATGGNSYEQYF	TGCGCCAGCAGCCAGGCCACGGGGGGGAACTCCTACGAGCAGTACTTC
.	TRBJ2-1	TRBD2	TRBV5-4	CASSLGLAGRNEQFF	TGTGCCAGCAGCCTGGGACTAGCGGGCAGAAATGAGCAGTTCTTC
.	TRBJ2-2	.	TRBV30	CAWRRLANTGELFF	TGTGCCTGGCGGAGGCTAGCCAACACCGGGGAGCTGTTTTTT
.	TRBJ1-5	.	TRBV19	CASSIQEYSNQPQHF	TGTGCCAGTAGTATACAGGAGTATAGCAATCAGCCCCAGCATTTT
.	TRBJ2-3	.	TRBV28	CASSLEQADTQYF	TGTGCCAGCAGTTTAGAGCAAGCAGATACGCAGTATTTT
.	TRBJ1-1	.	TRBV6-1	CASSEMIMNTEAFF	TGTGCCAGCAGTGAAATGATCATGAACACTGAAGCTTTCTTT
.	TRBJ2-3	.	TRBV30	CASTGTPRGTDTQYF	TGTGCCTCCACAGGAACACCGAGGGGCACAGATACGCAGTATTTT
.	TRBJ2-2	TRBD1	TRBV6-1	CASTGQGISTGELFF	TGTGCCAGCACGGGACAGGGTATAAGCACCGGGGAGCTGTTTTTT
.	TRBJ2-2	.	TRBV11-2	CASSLTGTNTGELFF	TGTGCCAGCAGCTTGACAGGAACGAACACCGGGGAGCTGTTTTTT
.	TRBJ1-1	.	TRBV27	CASSLTVNTEAFF	TGTGCCAGCAGTTTGACAGTGAACACTGAAGCTTTCTTT
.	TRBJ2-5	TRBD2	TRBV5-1	CASRTSGGAGETQYF	TGCGCCAGCAGGACTAGCGGGGGGGCCGGAGAGACCCAGTACTTC
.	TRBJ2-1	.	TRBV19	CASTQFGGQQFF	TGTGCCAGTACCCAATTCGGAGGACAGCAGTTCTTC
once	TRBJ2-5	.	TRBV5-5	CASSLEVGRETQYF	TGTGCCAGCAGCTTGGAGGTTGGTAGAGAGACCCAGTACTTC
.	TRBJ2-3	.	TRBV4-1	CASSQVPSGFTDTQYF	TGCGCCAGCAGCCAAGTCCCCAGCGGGTTCACAGATACGCAGTATTTT